The sequence of this T cell receptor beta chain was determined in a study of control samples from healthy donors and cancer patients. Germline values: CDR1 WSHSY, CDR2 SAAADI. V lost 4 bases and J 0 bases, leaving 10 bases between the germline ends. This CDR3 region has 14 residues. Produced via immunoSEQ multiplex PCR; TCRdb's table is partial and in-frame only. The repertoire has about 130,000 clones, about nine tenths of them found once; the top ten carry 4.5% to 7%. V gene TRBV10-2 combines with J gene TRBJ2-7; D may correspond to TRBD1 or TRBD2 (5 bases each). The sample was blood. This receptor was taken from a man between 18 and 29 years old in good health. CDR3 in amino acids: CASSGAGSSYEQYF. CDR3 sequence (DNA): TGCGCCAGCAGTGGGGCAGGGAGCTCCTACGAGCAGTACTTC.